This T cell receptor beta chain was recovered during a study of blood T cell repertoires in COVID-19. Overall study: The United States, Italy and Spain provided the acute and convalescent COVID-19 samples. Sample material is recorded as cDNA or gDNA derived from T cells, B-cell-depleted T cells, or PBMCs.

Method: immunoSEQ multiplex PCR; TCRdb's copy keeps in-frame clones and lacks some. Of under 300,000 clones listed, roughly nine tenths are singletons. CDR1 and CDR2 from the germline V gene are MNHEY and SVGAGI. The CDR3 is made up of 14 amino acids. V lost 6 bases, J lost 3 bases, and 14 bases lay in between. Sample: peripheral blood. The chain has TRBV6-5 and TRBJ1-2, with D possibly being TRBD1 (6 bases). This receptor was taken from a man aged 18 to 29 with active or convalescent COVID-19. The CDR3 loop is CASRYGQFHYGYTF. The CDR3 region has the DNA TGTGCCAGCAGATACGGACAGTTCCACTATGGCTACACCTTC.